The text below deals with one T cell receptor beta chain. This entry belongs to a study of blood T cell repertoires in COVID-19. About the study: The analysed material was cDNA or gDNA that came from T cells, B-cell-depleted T cells, or PBMCs.

Source study methods: How many nucleated cells were present was estimated from reference gene primer amplification. Here immunoSEQ multiplex PCR was the method, and the copy in TCRdb shows in-frame clones only, minus some. The V and J calls and clone size are taken from that table; D and trimming were inferred from the DNA. The sample lists approximately 94,000 clones, over 80% occurring once. The sequencing sample was made of peripheral blood. The receptor's source is a man aged 50 to 60 with active or convalescent COVID-19.

This chain's CDR3 is CASSLWTGLDYGYTF. The CDR3 DNA follows: TGTGCCAGTAGTCTATGGACAGGGCTGGACTATGGCTACACCTTC. V and J are TRBV19 and TRBJ1-2, with 8 bases aligning to TRBD1. The CDR3 has 15 amino acids. Germline V CDR1 and CDR2: LNHDA, SQIVND (reference sequence). With V trimmed by 5 bases and J by 3 bases, 8 bases remained unmatched.